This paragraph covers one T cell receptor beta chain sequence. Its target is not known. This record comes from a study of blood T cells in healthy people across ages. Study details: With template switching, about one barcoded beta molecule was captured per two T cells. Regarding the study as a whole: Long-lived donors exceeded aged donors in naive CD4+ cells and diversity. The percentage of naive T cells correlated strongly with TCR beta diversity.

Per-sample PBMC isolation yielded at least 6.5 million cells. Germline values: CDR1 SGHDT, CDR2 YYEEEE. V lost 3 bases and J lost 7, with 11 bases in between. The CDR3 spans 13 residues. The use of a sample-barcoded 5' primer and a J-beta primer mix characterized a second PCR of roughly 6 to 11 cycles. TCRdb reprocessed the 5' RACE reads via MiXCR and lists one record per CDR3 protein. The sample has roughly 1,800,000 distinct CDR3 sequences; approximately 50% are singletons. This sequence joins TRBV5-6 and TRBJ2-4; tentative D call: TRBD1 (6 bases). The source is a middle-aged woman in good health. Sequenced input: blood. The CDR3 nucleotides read TGTGCCAGCAGCTCCGACAGGAGGAACATTCAGTACTTC. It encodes CASSSDRRNIQYF.